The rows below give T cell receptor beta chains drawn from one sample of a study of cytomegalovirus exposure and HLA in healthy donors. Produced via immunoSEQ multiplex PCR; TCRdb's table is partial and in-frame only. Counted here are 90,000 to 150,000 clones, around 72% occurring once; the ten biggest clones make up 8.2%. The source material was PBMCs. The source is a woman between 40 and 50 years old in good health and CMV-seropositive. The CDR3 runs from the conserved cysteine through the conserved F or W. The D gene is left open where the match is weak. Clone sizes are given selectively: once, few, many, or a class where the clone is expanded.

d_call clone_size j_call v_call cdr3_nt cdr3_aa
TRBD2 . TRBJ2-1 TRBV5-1 TGCGCCAGCAGTGTACTAGCGGGGGGAAACAATGAGCAGTTCTTC CASSVLAGGNNEQFF
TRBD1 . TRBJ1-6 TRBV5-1 TGCGCCAGCAGCTTGAGTGGACAGGGGTTGGATTCACCCCTCCACTTT CASSLSGQGLDSPLHF
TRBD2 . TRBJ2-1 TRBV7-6 TGTGCCAGCAGCTTATTAGCGGGGACCGGGGTGGGCTACAATGAGCAGTTCTTC CASSLLAGTGVGYNEQFF
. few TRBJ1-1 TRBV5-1 TGCGCCAGCAGCCCCGAGACAGCGAACACTGAAGCTTTCTTT CASSPETANTEAFF
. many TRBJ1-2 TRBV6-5 TGTGCCAGCAGTTACGGGGGGAGGGTCGGCTACACCTTC CASSYGGRVGYTF
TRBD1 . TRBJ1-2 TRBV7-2 TGTGCCAGCAGCAGGGGACAGTCGAACTATGGCTACACCTTC CASSRGQSNYGYTF
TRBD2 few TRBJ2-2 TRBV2 TGTGCCAGCAGCCCCGGACTAGCGGGGGGGCCGGGAACCGGGGAGCTGTTTTTT CASSPGLAGGPGTGELFF
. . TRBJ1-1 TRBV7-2 TGTGCCAGCAGCTTATTCCGGGACACAGAAGCTTTCTTT CASSLFRDTEAFF
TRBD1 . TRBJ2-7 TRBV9 TGTGCCAGCAGCGCCCGTACGACAGGGTACTACGAGCAGTACTTC CASSARTTGYYEQYF
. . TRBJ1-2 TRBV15 TGTGCCACCAGCCCTAACCCCAAAACTTTATATGGCTACACCTTC CATSPNPKTLYGYTF
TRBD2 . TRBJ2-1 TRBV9 TGTGCCAGCAGCGTAGAACCCCAAACCGGACTAGCGGGGGACGCTGAGCAGTTCTTC CASSVEPQTGLAGDAEQFF
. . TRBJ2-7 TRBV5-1 TGCGCCAGCACCCCCCGGGGCAGGGGCAATACCTACGAGCAGTACTTC CASTPRGRGNTYEQYF
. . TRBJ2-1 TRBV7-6 TGTGCCAGCAGCTTAAGCGGGCTAGCGGAGCAGTTCTTC CASSLSGLAEQFF
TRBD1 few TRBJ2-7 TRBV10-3 TGTGCCACCACCGGGACAGGGGTCGGCTACGAGCAGTACTTC CATTGTGVGYEQYF
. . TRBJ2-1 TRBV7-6 TGTGCCAGCAGTCCTCGGGCGGGGTCCGCACCGAAATTCAATGAGCAGTTCTTC CASSPRAGSAPKFNEQFF
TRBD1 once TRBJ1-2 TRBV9 TGTGCCAGCAGCCTAATAGACAGGGACTATGGCTACACCTTC CASSLIDRDYGYTF
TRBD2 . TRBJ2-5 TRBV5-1 TGCGCCAGCAGCGGTAGCGGGGGCCCACAGGAGACCCAGTACTTC CASSGSGGPQETQYF
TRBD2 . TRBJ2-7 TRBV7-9 TGTGCCAGCAGCTTAGCAGCGGGGGGCTACGAGCAGTACTTC CASSLAAGGYEQYF
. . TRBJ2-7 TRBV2 TGTGCCAGCAGTGACACCCTTAGCTCCTACGAGCAGTACTTC CASSDTLSSYEQYF
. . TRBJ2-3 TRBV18 TGTGCCAGCTCACCGTACACAGATACGCAGTATTTT CASSPYTDTQYF
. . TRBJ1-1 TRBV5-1 TGCGCCAGCAGCTTGGGAGTTAACACTGAAGCTTTCTTT CASSLGVNTEAFF
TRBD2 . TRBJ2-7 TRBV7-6 TGTGCCAGCAGCCTAGGGGGACTAGGGTTCAACGAGCAGTACTTC CASSLGGLGFNEQYF
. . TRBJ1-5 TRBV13 TGTGCCAGCAGCTTCGGGGGTAGCAATCAGCCCCAGCATTTT CASSFGGSNQPQHF
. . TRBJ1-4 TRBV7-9 TGTGCCAGCAGCTTAGCAGGGGGTTACGAAAAACTGTTTTTT CASSLAGGYEKLFF
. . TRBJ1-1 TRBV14 TGTGCCAGCAGCCAAACGCAGGGATGGACTGAAGCTTTCTTT CASSQTQGWTEAFF
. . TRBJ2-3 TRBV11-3 TGTGCCAGCAGCTCTAGCACAGATACGCAGTATTTT CASSSSTDTQYF
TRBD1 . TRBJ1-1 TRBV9 TGTGCCAGCAGCGTAGCTTTGGGACAGGGGTATGAAGCTTTCTTT CASSVALGQGYEAFF
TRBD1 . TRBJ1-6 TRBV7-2 TGTGCCAGCAGCTCCCAGACAGGGAACAACTCACCCCTCCACTTT CASSSQTGNNSPLHF
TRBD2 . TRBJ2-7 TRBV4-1 TGCGCCAGCAGCCAAGTCCCCGGGGGGGATTCCTACGAGCAGTACTTC CASSQVPGGDSYEQYF
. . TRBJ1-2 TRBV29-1 TGCAGCGTTGTGGGCAGGTGGGACTATGGCTACACCTTC CSVVGRWDYGYTF
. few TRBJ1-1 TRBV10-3 TGTGCCATCAGTGAGCGCCAGGAGAACACTGAAGCTTTCTTT CAISERQENTEAFF
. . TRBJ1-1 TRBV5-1 TGCGCCAGCAGCAACCTGACAGGTGGTAGTGCTTTCTTT CASSNLTGGSAFF
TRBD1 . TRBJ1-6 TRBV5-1 TGCGCCAGCAGCCTCACAGCAGGGGGTTACGATTCACCCCTCCACTTT CASSLTAGGYDSPLHF
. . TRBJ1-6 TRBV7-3 TGTGCCAGCAGCCGGGACCCTGGGAGGGATTCACCCCTCCACTTT CASSRDPGRDSPLHF
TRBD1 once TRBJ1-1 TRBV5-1 TGCGCCAGCAGCTTACAGGGGGCGCGAACTGAAGCTTTCTTT CASSLQGARTEAFF
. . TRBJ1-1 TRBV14 TGTGCCAGCTCCCTCGGGGGGGGGAACACTGAAGCTTTCTTT CASSLGGGNTEAFF
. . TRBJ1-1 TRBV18 TGTGCCAGCTCACCGAATGGGAGAAGGTTCACTGAAGCTTTCTTT CASSPNGRRFTEAFF
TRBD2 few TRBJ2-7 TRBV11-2 TGTGCCAGCAGCTCTATGGCCGGGGGGGCTTACGAGCAGTACTTC CASSSMAGGAYEQYF
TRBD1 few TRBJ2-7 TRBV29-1 TGCAGCGTTTACCTGCGACAGGGGAGCTCCTACGAGCAGTACTTC CSVYLRQGSSYEQYF
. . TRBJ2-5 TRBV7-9 TGTGCCAGCAGCTCCTCATCGACAGGCCAAGAGACCCAGTACTTC CASSSSSTGQETQYF
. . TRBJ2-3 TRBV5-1 TGCGCCAGCAGCTTGACGACAGGAAACACAGATACGCAGTATTTT CASSLTTGNTDTQYF
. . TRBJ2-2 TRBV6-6 TGTGCCAGCTGGGGGCCAAAGGGAACCGGGGAGCTGTTTTTT CASWGPKGTGELFF
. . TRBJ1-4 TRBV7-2 TGTGCCAGCAGCTTAGGGTGGGGCACTAATGAAAAACTGTTTTTT CASSLGWGTNEKLFF
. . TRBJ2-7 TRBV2 TGTGCCAGCACTTCTGAAGGGGTACTCAGCTCCTACGAGCAGTACTTC CASTSEGVLSSYEQYF
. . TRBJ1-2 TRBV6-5 TGTGCCAGCAGCTTAACAGGGATCGCTTTGAGCTACACCTTC CASSLTGIALSYTF
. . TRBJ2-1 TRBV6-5 TGTGCCAGCAGTTACCCGACAGCTAAATCCCAGTTCTTC CASSYPTAKSQFF
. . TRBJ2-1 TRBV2 TGTGCCAGCAGTGTTCGACAGAGCTCCTACAATGAGCAGTTCTTC CASSVRQSSYNEQFF
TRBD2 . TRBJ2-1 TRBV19 TGTGCCAGTAGTATAGAACGGGGGGACTACTACAATGAGCAGTTCTTC CASSIERGDYYNEQFF
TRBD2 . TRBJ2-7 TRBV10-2 TGCGCCATCTCCCCCGGGGGGGCTGGAGTATCCGAGCAGTACTTC CAISPGGAGVSEQYF
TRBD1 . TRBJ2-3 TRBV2 TGTGCCAGCAGTGGTATAGCAGGGGGAGATACGCAGTATTTT CASSGIAGGDTQYF
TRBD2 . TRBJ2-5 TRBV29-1 TGCAGCGTCCCCGGGGGGGGCGGGGAGACCCAGTACTTC CSVPGGGGETQYF
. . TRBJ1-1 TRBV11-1 TGTGCCAGCTGTTCGAGGAACACTGAAGCTTTCTTT CASCSRNTEAFF
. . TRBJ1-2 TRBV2 TGTGCCAGCAGTGAGTACAGGGAGATTGACTACACCTTC CASSEYREIDYTF
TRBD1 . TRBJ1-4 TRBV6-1 TGTGCCAGCACCCTGCGAGGGGACAGGGATGAAAAACTGTTTTTT CASTLRGDRDEKLFF
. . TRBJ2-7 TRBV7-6 TGTGCCAGCAGCTTAGGAGACTCGAGCTCCTACGAGCAGTACTTC CASSLGDSSSYEQYF
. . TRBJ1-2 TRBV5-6 TGTGCCAGCAGCCTCCCCTGGGGAGACTATGGCTACACCTTC CASSLPWGDYGYTF
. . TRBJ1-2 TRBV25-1 TGTGCCAGCAGTGACCCCCGGGCCTGGCCGGGGATCTATGGCTACACCTTC CASSDPRAWPGIYGYTF
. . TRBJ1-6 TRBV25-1 TGTGCCAGCAGTGACCCCCGCGAGGGCCATTCACCCCTCCACTTT CASSDPREGHSPLHF
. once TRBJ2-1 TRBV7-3 TGTGCCAGCAGTTCAGGGGGGTCCTACAATGAGCAGTTCTTC CASSSGGSYNEQFF